Below are 27 T cell receptor beta chains sequenced from a single sample in a study of blood T cell repertoires in COVID-19. Sequencing was performed with immunoSEQ multiplex PCR; in TCRdb, only in-frame clones are kept and a portion is missing. The table records about 250,000 clones, over 75% of them present only once. Sequences were obtained from PBMCs or T cells enriched from blood (not recorded which). These receptors originate from a woman under 30 who had recovered from COVID-19.

This chain joins TRBV5-1 and TRBJ2-1; 16 bases match TRBD2. The CDR3 has 16 amino acids. J was trimmed by 7 bases and V by 2 bases; bases with no gene match: 3. Looked up from germline, CDR1 is SGHRS and CDR2 is YFSETQ. The CDR3: CASSFGTSGGDNEQFF. CDR3 DNA sequence: TGCGCCAGCAGCTTCGGGACTAGCGGGGGGGATAATGAGCAGTTCTTC.

The chain recombines TRBV15 with TRBJ2-7, with a tentative D call TRBD1 (6 bases). V gave up 8 bases and J gave up 7 bases, with 15 bases separating them. CDR1 is LNHNV and CDR2 is YYDKDF in the germline V gene (reference sequence). The CDR3 contains 12 residues. The CDR3 spells CATGTGSGEQYF. The CDR3 coding sequence is TGTGCCACCGGTACAGGGTCCGGGGAGCAGTACTTC.

V gene TRBV29-1 combines with J gene TRBJ1-1, with 8 nucleotides matching TRBD1. V gave up 4 bases and J gave up 2 bases; unmatched junction bases: 6. CDR3 length: 14 residues. Germline V gene data show CDR1 as SQVTM and CDR2 as ANQGSEA. The CDR3 DNA reads as TGCAGCGTTGTAGAGACAGGGGATAACACTGAAGCTTTCTTT. Its protein product is CSVVETGDNTEAFF.

The chain is built from TRBV28 and TRBJ2-7; TRBD2 might be the D (5 bases). Germline loops: CDR1 MDHEN, CDR2 SYDVKM. V lost 6 bases and J 3 bases, leaving 15 bases between the germline ends. The CDR3 has 14 amino acids. CDR3 protein: CASSPPSSSYEQYF. The CDR3 DNA sequence: TGTGCCAGCAGCCCCCCTAGCAGCAGCTACGAGCAGTACTTC. Filled out from reference TRBV28 and TRBJ2-7, the complete variable domain reads DVKVTQSSRYLVKRTGEKVFLECVQDMDHENMFWYRQDPGLGLRLIYFSYDVKMKEKGDIPEGYSVSREKKERFSLILESASTNQTSMYLCASSPPSSSYEQYFGPGTRLTVT.

CDR3 sequence (DNA): TGTGCCAGCAGTTTAATGCGTCCTGGTGTCACTGAAGCTTTCTTT. Protein sequence: CASSLMRPGVTEAFF. The rearrangement uses TRBV27 and TRBJ1-1; D ambiguous. Germline CDR1 and CDR2: MNHEY and SMNVEV (reference sequence). The CDR3 covers 15 residues. The V gene lost 2 bases and the J gene lost 4 bases, with 14 bases spanning the gap.

This rearrangement joins TRBV5-1 to TRBJ1-2; possibly TRBD1 for D (5 bases). This CDR3 is built from 15 residues. Germline V CDR1 and CDR2: SGHRS, YFSETQ. Trimming pared 0 bases from V and 5 bases from J, leaving 14 bases between. The CDR3 DNA reads as TGCGCCAGCAGCTTGGAAGGGGCAGGGTCGTATGGCTACACCTTC. As protein: CASSLEGAGSYGYTF.

This CDR3 is CASSIQNNEKLFF. CDR3 sequence (DNA): TGTGCCAGCAGCATACAGAATAATGAAAAACTGTTTTTT. This chain links TRBV6-5 with TRBJ1-4; D not resolved. This CDR3 has 13 residues. Germline CDR1 MNHEY, CDR2 SVGAGI. V lost 6 bases and J 4 bases, leaving 9 bases between the germline ends.

The V call is TRBV28, the J call TRBJ1-2; 7 nucleotides align to TRBD1. Germline-derived CDR1 and CDR2 are MDHEN and SYDVKM. The V segment lost 9 bases and the J segment 2 bases; nucleotides outside the gene matches: 6. This CDR3 region has 13 residues. The DNA for the CDR3 is TGTGCCAGTGGGGGACAGATAAACTATGGCTACACCTTC. Translation gives CASGGQINYGYTF.

The chain links TRBV2 to TRBJ2-5; 11 bases agree with TRBD2. Germline lookup yields CDR1 SNHLY and CDR2 FYNNEI. The CDR3 is made up of 15 amino acids. The ends lost 6 bases at V and 4 bases at J; junction bases unmatched: 7. CDR3 nucleotides: TGTGCCAGCAGGGGCGGACTAGCGGGCCCAGAGACCCAGTACTTC. Translation: CASRGGLAGPETQYF.

The chain employs TRBV5-1 and TRBJ1-2, with D tentatively TRBD1 (6 bases). The CDR3 spans 15 residues. Germline loops: CDR1 SGHRS, CDR2 YFSETQ. The ends were cut back, 1 base at V and 4 bases at J, with 14 bases in the middle. The CDR3 bases are TGCGCCAGCAGCTTGTTGACAGGAGTGATCTATGGCTACACCTTC. Translating gives CASSLLTGVIYGYTF.

This clone was seen a single time. This chain uses TRBV5-1 with TRBJ1-4, with TRBD1 matching over 9 bases. V lost 1 base and J lost 8; bases outside the gene matches: 6. The CDR3 runs 15 residues. Germline loops: CDR1 SGHRS, CDR2 YFSETQ. CDR3: CASSLSSGTGEKLFF. In nucleotides, the CDR3 is TGCGCCAGCAGCTTGTCATCCGGGACAGGGGAAAAACTGTTTTTT.

The chain uses TRBV6-5 and TRBJ1-4, with D tentatively TRBD1 (5 bases). This CDR3 comprises 14 residues. CDR1 and CDR2 (germline): MNHEY, SVGAGI. V gave up 2 bases and J gave up 7 bases, with 11 bases separating them. DNA for the CDR3: TGTGCCAGCAGTTACGGGGGGATTGGTGAAAAACTGTTTTTT. This translates into CASSYGGIGEKLFF.

The V and J genes are TRBV28 and TRBJ1-2; the D gene is possibly TRBD1 (6 bases). V gave up 8 bases and J gave up 0 bases, with 13 bases separating them. Germline lookup yields CDR1 MDHEN and CDR2 SYDVKM. This CDR3 has 14 residues. The CDR3 sequence: CASGYRVTNYGYTF. For the CDR3, the DNA is TGTGCCAGCGGATACAGGGTAACTAACTATGGCTACACCTTC.

The rearrangement joins TRBV11-2 to TRBJ2-1; D might be TRBD2 (5 bases). CDR1 and CDR2 (germline): SGHAT, FQNNGV. Trimming removed 3 bases at V and 5 bases at J, with 20 bases between. The CDR3 covers 17 residues. The CDR3 region is CASSFRVRTHINNEQFF. CDR3 bases: TGTGCCAGCAGCTTTAGGGTCCGGACTCACATTAACAATGAGCAGTTCTTC.

The chain carries TRBV24-1 and TRBJ1-1; no clear D. The CDR3 extends over 15 amino acids. Trimming took 3 bases from V and 1 from J, leaving 11 bases between them. Per the germline V gene, CDR1 is KGHDR and CDR2 is SFDVKD. The CDR3 DNA reads as TGTGCCACCAGTGATAGAACGGAGCCGAACACTGAAGCTTTCTTT. This sequence encodes CATSDRTEPNTEAFF.

The V gene is TRBV12-5, the J gene TRBJ1-2; D might be TRBD1 (5 bases). The CDR3 totals 13 residues. V lost 11 bases and J 5 bases, leaving 18 bases between the germline ends. In germline, CDR1 is LGHNT, CDR2 FRNRAP. This CDR3 reads CAGRGVADYGYTF. The CDR3 DNA is TGTGCTGGAAGGGGTGTGGCAGATTATGGCTACACCTTC.

V is TRBV5-6 and J is TRBJ1-2; D gene uncertain. Trimming shortened V by 6 bases and J by 11 bases, and 14 bases separated the two germline ends. This CDR3 region has 11 residues. CDR1 is SGHDT, CDR2 YYEEEE, per germline. CDR3 in DNA: TGTGCCAGCACCTCAGATATTTGGTACACCTTC. Protein sequence: CASTSDIWYTF.

The chain has TRBV5-1 and TRBJ1-2; the D gene is possibly TRBD1 (6 bases). Germline CDR1 SGHRS, CDR2 YFSETQ. The V and J ends lost 4 bases and 7 bases respectively, with 14 bases between them. The CDR3 runs 13 residues. The chain's CDR3 is CASSITGRGGYTF. DNA of the CDR3: TGCGCCAGCAGCATCACAGGGCGCGGTGGCTACACCTTC.

The chain uses TRBV7-9 and TRBJ2-3; 7 nucleotides agree with TRBD2. Germline V gene data show CDR1 as SEHNR and CDR2 as FQNEAQ (reference sequence). The CDR3 length is 14 residues. V shed 5 bases and J 6 bases; nucleotides not matched to a gene: 8. The DNA for the CDR3 is TGTGCCAGCAGCCGACTAGCCGGGAGCGATACGCAGTATTTT. Protein product: CASSRLAGSDTQYF.

The chain is built from TRBV7-2 and TRBJ1-6; no firm D call. Trimming took off 4 bases at V and 6 bases at J, with 13 bases between the two ends. Germline CDR1 and CDR2: SGHTA and FQGNSA. This CDR3 spans 15 amino acids. CDR3 sequence reads: CASSYKAGFNSPLHF. CDR3 DNA sequence: TGTGCCAGCAGCTACAAGGCGGGTTTTAATTCACCCCTCCACTTT. The variable domain in full, completed from reference TRBV7-2 and TRBJ1-6, reads GAGVSQSPSNKVTEKGKDVELRCDPISGHTALYWYRQSLGQGLEFLIYFQGNSAPDKSGLPSDRFSAERTGGSVSTLTIQRTQQEDSAVYLCASSYKAGFNSPLHFGNGTRLTVT.

V gene TRBV10-3 combines with J gene TRBJ2-3; 9 bases align to TRBD1. Trimming cost V 4 bases and J 5 bases; bases outside gene matches: 7. Per the germline V gene, CDR1 is ENHRY and CDR2 is SYGVKD. The CDR3 extends over 15 amino acids. The CDR3 region has the DNA TGTGCCATCAGTGCCCTGGGACAGGGAAAAGATACGCAGTATTTT. Protein: CAISALGQGKDTQYF.

This clone was seen just once. The chain couples TRBV5-1 to TRBJ2-7; the match to TRBD1 covers 8 bases. Germline CDR1 reads SGHRS; CDR2 reads YFSETQ. The J segment lost 0 bases and the V segment lost 4 bases, leaving 3 bases of the junction unmatched. The length of the CDR3 is 14 residues. The CDR3 protein is CASSHDRGSYEQYF. The CDR3 bases are TGCGCCAGCAGCCACGACAGGGGCTCCTACGAGCAGTACTTC. Based on the CDR3 plus reference TRBV5-1 and TRBJ2-7, the full variable domain is KAGVTQTPRYLIKTRGQQVTLSCSPISGHRSVSWYQQTPGQGLQFLFEYFSETQRNKGNFPGRFSGRQFSNSRSEMNVSTLELGDSALYLCASSHDRGSYEQYFGPGTRLTVT.

The chain links TRBV10-3 to TRBJ2-7, with D perhaps matching TRBD1 (6 bases). CDR1 ENHRY and CDR2 SYGVKD come from the germline V gene. The CDR3 extends over 16 amino acids. V shed 1 base and J shed 0 bases, with 13 bases lying between them. CDR3 in amino acids: CAISELDSRNSYEQYF. CDR3 in DNA: TGTGCCATCAGTGAGTTGGACAGCCGGAACTCCTACGAGCAGTACTTC.

This clone appeared once. The CDR3 region has the DNA TGTGCCAGCAGCTCGAGCTACAGGGGGGACACTGAAGCTTTCTTT. Protein product: CASSSSYRGDTEAFF. J is TRBJ1-1 and V is TRBV21-1; the D call of TRBD1 is as the table states it, not checked on the DNA. TRBV21-1 represents a pseudogene. The CDR3 totals 15 residues.

This chain connects TRBV12-5 to TRBJ1-2; the D gene is possibly TRBD1 (6 bases). The germline CDR1 and CDR2 sequences are LGHNT and FRNRAP. This CDR3 has 13 amino acids. Between the trimmed V and J ends, which lost 4 bases and 3 bases, there was a span of 9 bases. The CDR3 is CASGSRTDYGYTF. CDR3 nucleotide sequence: TGTGCTAGTGGTTCTAGGACAGACTATGGCTACACCTTC. Variable domain in full (rest from reference TRBV12-5 and TRBJ1-2): DARVTQTPRHKVTEMGQEVTMRCQPILGHNTVFWYRQTMMQGLELLAYFRNRAPLDDSGMPKDRFSAEMPDATLATLKIQPSEPRDSAVYFCASGSRTDYGYTFGSGTRLTVV.

The chain couples TRBV5-1 to TRBJ1-2, with 11 bases aligning to TRBD1. The CDR3 has 14 amino acids. Germline CDR1 reads SGHRS; CDR2 reads YFSETQ. J gave up 3 bases and V 5 bases, and 3 bases lay outside the gene matches. For the CDR3, the DNA is TGCGCCAGCAGTGGGGGACAGGGGGACTATGGCTACACCTTC. Its translation is CASSGGQGDYGYTF.

The rearrangement uses TRBV4-1 and TRBJ2-2; TRBD2 matches at 15 bases. The length of the CDR3 is 20 residues. CDR1 is MGHRA and CDR2 is YSYEKL in the germline V gene. V dropped 4 bases and J dropped 1; count of bases not matched to a gene: 10. The CDR3 DNA is TGCGCCAGCAGCCCAGTCGGACTAGCGGGGGGGCCCTGGAACACCGGGGAGCTGTTTTTT. This gives the protein CASSPVGLAGGPWNTGELFF.